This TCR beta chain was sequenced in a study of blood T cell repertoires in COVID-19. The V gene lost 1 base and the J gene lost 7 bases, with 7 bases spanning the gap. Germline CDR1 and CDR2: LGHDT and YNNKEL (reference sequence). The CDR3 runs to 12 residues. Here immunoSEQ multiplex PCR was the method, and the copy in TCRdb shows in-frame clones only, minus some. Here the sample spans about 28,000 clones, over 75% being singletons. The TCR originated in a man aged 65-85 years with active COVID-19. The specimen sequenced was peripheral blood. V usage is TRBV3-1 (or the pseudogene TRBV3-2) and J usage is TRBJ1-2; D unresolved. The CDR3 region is CASSQVGGGYTF. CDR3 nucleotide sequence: TGTGCCAGCAGCCAAGTCGGCGGTGGCTACACCTTC.